This T cell receptor beta chain came from a study of T-cell memory formation after mild COVID-19. Germline assignment: CDR1 LGHNA and CDR2 YNFKEQ. The CDR3 is 15 residues long. V was pared by 0 bases and J by 3 bases, with 10 bases between. UMIs and sample barcodes were carried by the TCR alpha and TCR beta cDNA libraries that 5'RACE produced using constant-segment primers. TCRdb re-called the 5' RACE reads with MiXCR, one entry per CDR3 protein. Here the sample spans fewer than 650,000 distinct CDR3 sequences, roughly a fifth being singletons. This clonotype has just a few counts. The chain joins TRBV4-2 to TRBJ2-3; tentatively, D is TRBD2 (5 bases). Source material: PBMCs or a T cell subset sorted from them (not recorded which). This TCR was recovered from an adult woman who had mild COVID-19 (a few samples of this study predate the infection). Cell type and time point are not known. The CDR3 region is CASSQDRLATDTQYF. The CDR3 region has the DNA TGTGCCAGCAGCCAAGACAGGCTAGCTACAGATACGCAGTATTTT.